This passage covers 19 T cell receptor beta chains from one sample sequenced in a study of beta chain features in type 1 diabetes. Isolated RNA was reverse transcribed in full, so expressed TCRB transcripts were sequenced. Repertoires were generated with immunoSEQ multiplex PCR, while TCRdb's copy carries only in-frame clones and drops some. This sample has hundreds of thousands of clones, with roughly an eighth found just once. The sample comprised naive CD4+ T cells from blood. The source is a man younger than 30 in good health.

This chain connects TRBV4-3 to TRBJ1-2, with D perhaps TRBD1 (5 bases). CDR1 and CDR2 from the germline V gene are LGHNA and YSLEER. CDR3 size: 14 residues. V was pared by 1 base and J by 5 bases, with 11 bases between. In DNA, the CDR3 is TGCGCCAGCAGCCAAGTATCCCAGGGATATGGCTACACCTTC. This translates into CASSQVSQGYGYTF.

This clone was detected once. The genes are TRBV6-5 and TRBJ2-7, with D perhaps TRBD1 (6 bases). CDR3 length: 11 residues. V gave up 10 bases and J gave up 7 bases, with 14 bases separating them. Per the germline V gene, CDR1 is MNHEY and CDR2 is SVGAGI. The CDR3 region has the DNA TGTGCCACCTACCGGGACAAAGAGCAGTACTTC. Amino acid sequence: CATYRDKEQYF.

This sequence joins TRBV5-1 and TRBJ2-7; 10 bases are a match to TRBD1. The CDR3 is made up of 15 amino acids. Germline V gives CDR1 SGHRS, CDR2 YFSETQ. V was clipped by 4 bases and J by 4 bases; unmatched bases: 8. CDR3 sequence reads: CASSPGTGERYEQYF. In nucleotides, the CDR3 is TGCGCCAGCAGCCCCGGGACAGGGGAGCGGTACGAGCAGTACTTC.

CDR3 protein: CASSSQKGLPGNQPQHF. The DNA for the CDR3 is TGTGCCAGCAGCTCACAGAAGGGACTGCCGGGCAATCAGCCCCAGCATTTT. This rearrangement joins TRBV7-9 to TRBJ1-5, with a weak D call TRBD1 (5 bases). With 4 bases removed from V and 2 bases from J, the gap between germline ends came to 18 bases. Germline-derived CDR1 and CDR2 are SEHNR and FQNEAQ (reference sequence). This CDR3 is 17 amino acids long.

This clone showed up just a few times. The chain recombines TRBV9 with TRBJ2-4, with 7 bases identical to TRBD1. Per the germline V gene, CDR1 is SGDLS and CDR2 is YYNGEE. This CDR3 region has 14 residues. Unmatched junction bases numbered 9, after V lost 4 bases and J lost 8 bases. The CDR3 loop is CASSLRQGPDIQYF. CDR3 DNA sequence: TGTGCCAGCAGCCTACGACAGGGTCCGGACATTCAGTACTTC.

DNA for the CDR3: TGTGCCAGCAGTGTGACAGGGAGCTCCTATAATTCACCCCTCCACTTT. As protein: CASSVTGSSYNSPLHF. The rearrangement uses TRBV5-4 and TRBJ1-6, with 7 nucleotides matching TRBD1. The CDR3 has 16 residues. Germline V lookup: CDR1 SGHNT, CDR2 YYREEE (reference sequence). Trimming removed 5 bases from V and 0 bases from J; junction bases left unmatched: 5.

Only a few counts were recorded for this clone. The genes are TRBV7-3 and TRBJ2-5, with TRBD2 as a possible D gene (5 bases). In germline, CDR1 is SGHTA, CDR2 FQGTGA. Trimming cost V 3 bases and J 5 bases, with 10 bases left between them. This CDR3 region has 13 residues. The CDR3 region is CASSFTTGETQYF. The CDR3 nucleotides are TGTGCCAGCAGCTTTACGACGGGGGAGACCCAGTACTTC.

The chain uses TRBV6-1 and TRBJ2-5; TRBD1 matches at 12 bases. The CDR3 extends over 15 amino acids. Germline CDR1 MNHNS, CDR2 SASEGT. The V and J ends lost 6 bases and 5 bases, in that order; junction bases with no gene match: 7. The CDR3: CASSRGTGGAETQYF. CDR3 sequence (DNA): TGTGCCAGCAGCCGAGGGACAGGGGGCGCGGAGACCCAGTACTTC.

This clone has just a few counts. V and J are TRBV28 and TRBJ2-1, with 9 bases matching TRBD2. The CDR3 sequence is 13 residues long. Looked up from germline, CDR1 is MDHEN and CDR2 is SYDVKM. The J segment lost 8 bases and the V segment lost 6 bases, leaving 5 bases of the junction unmatched. The CDR3 protein is CASRAGGRDEQFF. DNA for the CDR3: TGTGCCAGCAGGGCGGGAGGGCGGGATGAGCAGTTCTTC. Variable domain in full (rest from reference TRBV28 and TRBJ2-1): DVKVTQSSRYLVKRTGEKVFLECVQDMDHENMFWYRQDPGLGLRLIYFSYDVKMKEKGDIPEGYSVSREKKERFSLILESASTNQTSMYLCASRAGGRDEQFFGPGTRLTVL.

The J gene is TRBJ1-4, the V gene TRBV28; D gene unclear. The CDR3 is made up of 13 amino acids. The ends were cut back, 5 bases at V and 5 bases at J, with 9 bases in the middle. CDR1 and CDR2 (germline): MDHEN, SYDVKM. As DNA, the CDR3 is TGTGCCAGCAGTCGGGGAGGAAATGAAAAACTGTTTTTT. Amino acid sequence: CASSRGGNEKLFF.

The chain uses TRBV29-1 and TRBJ1-2; the D is unclear. This CDR3 spans 13 amino acids. Germline assignment: CDR1 SQVTM and CDR2 ANQGSEA. V was shortened by 7 bases and J by 3 bases, with 15 bases between the two germline ends. The CDR3 spells CSAAVRSDYGYTF. The CDR3 DNA sequence: TGCAGCGCTGCGGTTAGGTCTGACTATGGCTACACCTTC.

Only a few counts were recorded for this clone. V and J are TRBV9 and TRBJ1-1, with D perhaps TRBD1 (6 bases). The length of the CDR3 is 15 residues. V lost 3 bases, J lost 0 bases, and 12 bases lay in between. CDR1 is SGDLS and CDR2 is YYNGEE in the germline V gene. CDR3 sequence: CASSALQGMNTEAFF. For the CDR3, the DNA is TGTGCCAGCAGCGCTCTACAGGGCATGAACACTGAAGCTTTCTTT. The complete variable domain, with remaining parts taken from reference TRBV9 and TRBJ1-1, reads DSGVTQTPKHLITATGQRVTLRCSPRSGDLSVYWYQQSLDQGLQFLIQYYNGEERAKGNILERFSAQQFPDLHSELNLSSLELGDSALYFCASSALQGMNTEAFFGQGTRLTVV.

CDR3 sequence: CASSPDCLQGGDEQYF. The CDR3 coding sequence is TGTGCCAGTAGTCCCGATTGCTTACAGGGGGGCGACGAGCAGTACTTC. The chain joins TRBV19 to TRBJ2-7; 8 bases map to TRBD1. This CDR3 has 16 residues. J gave up 5 bases and V 5 bases, and 14 bases lay outside the gene matches. CDR1 and CDR2 from the germline V gene are LNHDA and SQIVND (reference sequence).

CDR3 in amino acids: CASSQGLAGVYETQYF. In DNA, the CDR3 is TGCGCCAGCAGCCAAGGGCTAGCGGGAGTGTACGAGACCCAGTACTTC. V usage is TRBV4-1 and J usage is TRBJ2-5; 10 nucleotides match TRBD2. Germline trimming cut 1 base from V and 5 bases from J; bases unmatched to any gene: 7. Per the germline V gene, CDR1 is MGHRA and CDR2 is YSYEKL. The CDR3 has 16 residues.

This clone has just a few counts. V and J are TRBV28 and TRBJ1-2; possibly TRBD1 for D (6 bases). The CDR3 loop spans 13 amino acids. In germline, CDR1 is MDHEN, CDR2 SYDVKM. V shed 5 bases and J shed 4 bases, with 11 bases lying between them. The CDR3 DNA sequence: TGTGCCAGCAGTACAGGGTCTGGCTATGGCTACACCTTC. Translating gives CASSTGSGYGYTF.

The rearrangement joins TRBV11-2 to TRBJ2-3; 9 positions match TRBD1. The CDR3 length is 16 residues. Germline-derived CDR1 and CDR2 are SGHAT and FQNNGV. V was clipped by 3 bases and J by 2 bases; unmatched bases: 6. CDR3 DNA: TGTGCCAGCAGCTTGGACAGGGGAAGGGACACAGATACGCAGTATTTT. This encodes CASSLDRGRDTDTQYF. The full variable domain, its missing parts supplied by reference TRBV11-2 and TRBJ2-3, is EAGVAQSPRYKIIEKRQSVAFWCNPISGHATLYWYQQILGQGPKLLIQFQNNGVVDDSQLPKDRFSAERLKGVDSTLKIQPAKLEDSAVYLCASSLDRGRDTDTQYFGPGTRLTVL.

This clone turned up a few times. The chain combines TRBV5-1 with TRBJ1-5; D is perhaps TRBD1 (6 bases). The CDR3 length is 15 residues. Germline loops: CDR1 SGHRS, CDR2 YFSETQ. V shed 4 bases and J shed 3 bases, with 14 bases lying between them. The chain's CDR3 is CASSKTGALNQPQHF. The CDR3 nucleotides are TGCGCCAGCAGCAAGACAGGAGCTCTCAATCAGCCCCAGCATTTT.

As DNA, the CDR3 is TGTGCCAGCAGCACGACAGTGATCGCCTACGAGCAGTACTTC. Amino acid sequence: CASSTTVIAYEQYF. V gene TRBV5-5 combines with J gene TRBJ2-7; TRBD1 is a possible D gene (5 bases). Between the trimmed V and J ends, which lost 4 bases and 2 bases, there was a span of 13 bases. Germline lookup yields CDR1 SGHKS and CDR2 YYEKEE (reference sequence). This CDR3 has 14 amino acids.

This clone has a handful of counts. This chain links TRBV5-5 with TRBJ1-1; 7 nucleotides agree with TRBD1. This CDR3 spans 14 amino acids. Germline CDR1 is SGHKS and CDR2 is YYEKEE (reference sequence). V shed 0 bases and J 4 bases; nucleotides not matched to a gene: 3. In nucleotides, the CDR3 is TGTGCCAGCAGCTTGGGGGCAGGGGGCACTGAAGCTTTCTTT. It specifies CASSLGAGGTEAFF. Supplemented by reference TRBV5-5 and TRBJ1-1, the full variable domain reads DAGVTQSPTHLIKTRGQQVTLRCSPISGHKSVSWYQQVLGQGPQFIFQYYEKEERGRGNFPDRFSARQFPNYSSELNVNALLLGDSALYLCASSLGAGGTEAFFGQGTRLTVV.